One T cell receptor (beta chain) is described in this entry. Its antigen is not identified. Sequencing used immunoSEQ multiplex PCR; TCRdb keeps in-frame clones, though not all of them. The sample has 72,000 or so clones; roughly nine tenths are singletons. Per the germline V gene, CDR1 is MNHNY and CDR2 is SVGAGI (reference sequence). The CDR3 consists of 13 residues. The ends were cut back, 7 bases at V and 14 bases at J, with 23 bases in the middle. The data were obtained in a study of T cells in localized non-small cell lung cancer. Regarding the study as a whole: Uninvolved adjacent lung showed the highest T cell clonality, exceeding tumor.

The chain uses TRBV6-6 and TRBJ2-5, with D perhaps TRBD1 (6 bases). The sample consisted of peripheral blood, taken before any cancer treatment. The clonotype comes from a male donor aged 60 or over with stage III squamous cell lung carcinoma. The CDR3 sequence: CASTESQGQITYF. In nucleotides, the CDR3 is TGTGCCAGCACCGAATCCCAGGGGCAAATCACCTACTTC.